What follows are 23 T cell receptor beta chains derived from one specimen sequenced in a study of cytomegalovirus exposure and HLA in healthy donors. PCR involved 60 Vbeta and 13 Jbeta primers. Some clones are missing from TCRdb's copy, which holds only in-frame ones; the method was immunoSEQ multiplex PCR. The sample has 150,000 to 200,000 clones, about 80% seen once; the top ten hold approximately 4.5%. Sequencing was performed on PBMCs. The source is a man younger than 45 in good health and CMV-seronegative.

The chain joins TRBV27 to TRBJ2-1, with a possible D match to TRBD2 (7 bases). The V gene's germline CDR1 is MNHEY and CDR2 SMNVEV (reference sequence). This CDR3 spans 15 amino acids. Trimming took off 7 bases at V and 5 bases at J, with 18 bases between the two ends. This CDR3 is CASKGGTLHNNEQFF. The CDR3 nucleotides read TGTGCCAGCAAGGGGGGGACTCTCCACAACAATGAGCAGTTCTTC.

In this sample, this clone turned up once. V and J are TRBV6-5 and TRBJ1-1; D unclear. This CDR3 region has 13 residues. Germline lookup yields CDR1 MNHEY and CDR2 SVGAGI. V lost 3 bases and J lost 0, with 5 bases in between. CDR3 in amino acids: CASSYPMNTEAFF. In nucleotides, the CDR3 is TGTGCCAGCAGTTATCCCATGAACACTGAAGCTTTCTTT.

A remark on this clone: At one end the junction does not follow the germline gene, possibly because of a read error. CDR3 in amino acids: CSVEVMDREIYKQYF. The CDR3 DNA reads TGCAGCGTTGAAGTAATGGACAGGGAAATCTACAAGCAGTACTTC. The rearrangement uses TRBV29-1 and TRBJ2-7; 8 nucleotides agree with TRBD1. Germline loops: CDR1 SQVTM, CDR2 ANQGSEA. This CDR3 comprises 15 residues.

The chain joins TRBV7-3 to TRBJ2-3; no firm D call. This CDR3 contains 15 residues. CDR1 is SGHTA and CDR2 is FQGTGA in the germline V gene. Trimming stripped 1 base from V and 3 bases from J, with 11 bases between. CDR3 coding DNA: TGTGCCAGCAGCTTAAGAAGCGCTTCGACAGATACGCAGTATTTT. Amino acid sequence: CASSLRSASTDTQYF.

This clone was seen once. The chain couples TRBV2 to TRBJ2-5, with D tentatively TRBD2 (7 bases). Trimming pared 6 bases from V and 4 bases from J, leaving 12 bases between. CDR1 and CDR2 (germline): SNHLY, FYNNEI. The CDR3 loop spans 13 amino acids. The CDR3 DNA reads TGTGCCAGCAGAAAGGGGGGGGCAGAGACCCAGTACTTC. It specifies CASRKGGAETQYF.

The rearrangement links TRBV6-5 to TRBJ1-4; TRBD1 aligns across 8 bases. In germline, CDR1 is MNHEY, CDR2 SVGAGI. The CDR3 has 14 residues. Trimming at V came to 6 bases and at J to 4 bases, leaving 4 bases not matched to a gene. The CDR3 sequence: CASRLDRGNEKLFF. The CDR3 nucleotides read TGTGCCAGCAGACTCGACAGGGGTAATGAAAAACTGTTTTTT.

The chain combines TRBV15 with TRBJ1-5; D not certain. The CDR3 totals 15 residues. The germline gives CDR1 LNHNV, CDR2 YYDKDF (reference sequence). V was clipped by 1 base and J by 2 bases, with 9 bases between them. The CDR3 bases are TGTGCCACCAGCAGAGCCCCAGAGGGCAATCAGCCCCAGCATTTT. Its protein product is CATSRAPEGNQPQHF.

The chain couples TRBV7-9 to TRBJ1-5, with 10 bases lining up with TRBD1. J gave up 7 bases and V 1 base, and 4 bases lay outside the gene matches. The CDR3 runs to 15 residues. Germline V gene sequence: CDR1 SEHNR, CDR2 FQNEAQ (reference sequence). The CDR3 region is CASSLGQGAYQPQHF. CDR3 sequence (DNA): TGTGCCAGCAGCTTAGGACAGGGGGCGTACCAGCCCCAGCATTTT.

The V gene is TRBV4-1, the J gene TRBJ2-7, with D possibly being TRBD2 (5 bases). The length of the CDR3 is 14 residues. CDR1 and CDR2 from the germline V gene are MGHRA and YSYEKL. Trimming pared 8 bases from V and 2 bases from J, leaving 16 bases between. This CDR3 reads CASAFGFGAYEQYF. The CDR3 coding sequence is TGCGCCAGCGCCTTCGGGTTCGGGGCCTACGAGCAGTACTTC.

V gene TRBV2 combines with J gene TRBJ2-5; TRBD2 aligns across 11 bases. Trimming at V came to 0 bases and at J to 3 bases, leaving 9 bases not matched to a gene. The length of the CDR3 is 18 residues. Germline V lookup: CDR1 SNHLY, CDR2 FYNNEI. CDR3 nucleotides: TGTGCCAGCAGTGAAGCGCGAGGGGCTAGCGGGAGGAAAGAGACCCAGTACTTC. Residues: CASSEARGASGRKETQYF.

On this clone itself: The same CDR3 arises from other DNA sequences in this sample as well. The J gene is TRBJ1-2, the V gene TRBV7-9, with D possibly TRBD1 on 5 matching bases. Germline loops: CDR1 SEHNR, CDR2 FQNEAQ (reference sequence). The CDR3 consists of 12 residues. V lost 1 base and J lost 6, with 6 bases in between. CDR3 sequence (DNA): TGTGCCAGCAGCTTAGGGGGGGATGGCTACACCTTC. Protein: CASSLGGDGYTF.

The chain has TRBV9 and TRBJ2-1; D remains unclear. Germline loops: CDR1 SGDLS, CDR2 YYNGEE. CDR3 size: 16 residues. V was clipped by 0 bases and J by 9 bases, with 19 bases between them. The CDR3 sequence: CASSVERSQHTTEQFF. In nucleotides, the CDR3 is TGTGCCAGCAGCGTAGAACGATCACAGCATACGACTGAGCAGTTCTTC.

The gene calls are TRBV9 and TRBJ2-7, with 8 bases aligning to TRBD2. Losses at the gene ends were 4 bases for V and 7 bases for J; bases not matched to a gene: 10. Germline V CDR1 and CDR2: SGDLS, YYNGEE. CDR3 length equals 14 residues. CDR3 sequence (DNA): TGTGCCAGCAGCCCCGGGGGGGCCCGAGGGGAGCAGTACTTC. Amino acid sequence: CASSPGGARGEQYF.

This sequence joins TRBV5-6 and TRBJ1-2; TRBD1 agrees at 10 bases. Germline trimming cut 0 bases from V and 7 bases from J; bases unmatched to any gene: 9. Germline CDR1 is SGHDT and CDR2 is YYEEEE. This CDR3 has 16 residues. The CDR3 region is CASSLEGQGIFGGYTF. CDR3 DNA: TGTGCCAGCAGCTTGGAGGGACAGGGGATTTTTGGTGGCTACACCTTC.

J is TRBJ1-3 and V is TRBV7-6; unclear D gene. Germline V CDR1 and CDR2: SGHVS, FNYEAQ. V dropped 2 bases and J dropped 0 bases, with 8 bases sitting between them. The CDR3 has 15 residues. CDR3 coding DNA: TGTGCCAGCAGCTTATCGGGTCCCTCTGGAAACACCATATATTTT. Translating gives CASSLSGPSGNTIYF.

The CDR3 DNA follows: TGTGCCAGCAGCGCTTTGGGGGGGGCTGAGGAGACCCAGTACTTC. This translates into CASSALGGAEETQYF. V usage is TRBV11-3 and J usage is TRBJ2-5; D may be TRBD2 (7 bases). The germline V and J ends were trimmed by 5 bases and 5 bases, with 18 bases remaining between them. In germline, CDR1 is SGHNT, CDR2 YENEEA. The CDR3 loop spans 15 amino acids.

The chain joins TRBV11-1 to TRBJ2-7; a weak D match, TRBD1 (5 bases). The CDR3 extends over 14 amino acids. Trimming stripped 1 base from V and 2 bases from J, with 9 bases between. CDR1 SGHAT and CDR2 FQDESV come from the germline V gene (reference sequence). CDR3 sequence (DNA): TGTGCCAGCAGCTTAGAGGGGTCAGCCTACGAGCAGTACTTC. It translates to CASSLEGSAYEQYF.

This sequence joins TRBV5-1 and TRBJ1-3, with TRBD1 matching 10 bases. Germline assignment: CDR1 SGHRS and CDR2 YFSETQ. CDR3 length equals 16 residues. With 4 bases clipped from V and 4 bases from J, the junction kept 8 bases outside the gene matches. For the CDR3, the DNA is TGCGCCAGCAGCCGGTCACCGGGACAGGGGGGAAACACCATATATTTT. Translating it yields CASSRSPGQGGNTIYF. The complete variable domain, with remaining parts taken from reference TRBV5-1 and TRBJ1-3, reads KAGVTQTPRYLIKTRGQQVTLSCSPISGHRSVSWYQQTPGQGLQFLFEYFSETQRNKGNFPGRFSGRQFSNSRSEMNVSTLELGDSALYLCASSRSPGQGGNTIYFGEGSWLTVV.

This clone was seen a handful of times. The chain carries TRBV5-1 and TRBJ2-5, with 7 bases lining up with TRBD2. The better agreement between TRBJ2-7 and the DNA end casts doubt on the J call. CDR3 size: 15 residues. Germline V gene data show CDR1 as SGHRS and CDR2 as YFSETQ. In DNA, the CDR3 is TGCGCCAGCAGCTTCGGCGGGAGCGGATCCTACGAGCAGTACTTC. This encodes CASSFGGSGSYEQYF.

This chain uses TRBV7-3 with TRBJ2-5, with 9 bases lining up with TRBD1. Germline values: CDR1 SGHTA, CDR2 FQGTGA. The CDR3 totals 15 residues. With 2 bases clipped from V and 5 bases from J, the junction kept 6 bases outside the gene matches. The CDR3 nucleotides are TGTGCCAGCAGCTTAGGGGACAGGGAGGGGGAGACCCAGTACTTC. It encodes CASSLGDREGETQYF.

The chain carries TRBV6-5 and TRBJ1-2, with D perhaps matching TRBD1 (6 bases). Trimming removed 4 bases from V and 7 bases from J, with 16 bases in between. Germline-derived CDR1 and CDR2 are MNHEY and SVGAGI. This CDR3 region has 14 residues. Here the CDR3 DNA reads TGTGCCAGCAGTTTCGGGGGGGGCGCGTGTGGCTACACCTTC. It specifies CASSFGGGACGYTF.

This chain links TRBV2 with TRBJ2-1; 14 bases are shared with TRBD2. V trimming: 4 bases; J trimming: 10 bases; junction bases outside the gene matches: 3. CDR1 and CDR2 from the germline V gene are SNHLY and FYNNEI. The CDR3 totals 14 residues. CDR3 DNA sequence: TGTGCCAGCAGTGTGGGACTAGCGGGAGAGGAGCAGTTCTTC. Protein sequence: CASSVGLAGEEQFF.

V gene TRBV14 combines with J gene TRBJ1-1, with D uncertain. The V end was cut by 3 bases, the J end by 1 base, with 9 bases between. Germline CDR1 SGHDN, CDR2 FVKESK. The CDR3 is 14 amino acids. CDR3 amino acids: CASSQDPGNTEAFF. The DNA of the CDR3 is TGTGCCAGCAGCCAGGATCCAGGGAACACTGAAGCTTTCTTT.